The 19 T cell receptor beta chains below were found in one sample sequenced in a study of cytomegalovirus exposure and HLA in healthy donors. Data came from immunoSEQ multiplex PCR; TCRdb stores just in-frame clones and leaves some out. Here the sample spans 200,000 to 250,000 clones, about nine tenths being singletons. The material sequenced was PBMCs. The receptors were sampled from a woman aged 18-30 years in good health and CMV-seropositive.

With regard to this clone: At one boundary the junction diverges from the germline segment, which might be a read error. The gene calls are TRBV5-6 and TRBJ2-1, with D possibly being TRBD2 (6 bases). CDR3 length: 12 amino acids. CDR1 is SGHDT, CDR2 YYEEEE, per germline. As DNA, the CDR3 is TGTGCCAGCAGCCTGGACTACCATGAGCAGTTCTTC. It is translated as CASSLDYHEQFF.

V is TRBV5-1 and J is TRBJ2-1, with D possibly being TRBD1 (5 bases). V shed 1 base and J shed 8 bases, with 7 bases lying between them. This CDR3 region has 12 residues. The germline gives CDR1 SGHRS, CDR2 YFSETQ. CDR3 region: CASSLRGDEQFF. CDR3 in DNA: TGCGCCAGCAGCTTGAGGGGCGATGAGCAGTTCTTC.

V and J are TRBV5-1 and TRBJ2-1, with D possibly being TRBD2 (5 bases). The V end lost 6 bases, the J end lost 1 base, and 14 bases lay between the germline ends. Germline lookup yields CDR1 SGHRS and CDR2 YFSETQ. CDR3 length equals 15 residues. The CDR3 loop is CASTLGPGSYNEQFF. As DNA, the CDR3 is TGCGCCAGCACCCTTGGGCCGGGGTCCTACAATGAGCAGTTCTTC.

The chain is built from TRBV2 and TRBJ1-1; D is unclear. Germline CDR1 is SNHLY and CDR2 is FYNNEI. V lost 4 bases to trimming and J lost 0 bases, with 12 bases between them. The CDR3 runs 15 residues. In DNA, the CDR3 is TGTGCCAGCAGTGCCGAGCCGGTAATGAACACTGAAGCTTTCTTT. Its protein is CASSAEPVMNTEAFF.

This rearrangement joins TRBV7-2 to TRBJ2-2; TRBD1 matches 9 bases. The CDR3 is 15 amino acids. The V gene end was trimmed by 4 bases and the J gene end by 5 bases; junction bases not matched to a gene: 5. Germline V gives CDR1 SGHTA, CDR2 FQGNSA. The CDR3 sequence is CASSSRDRVTGELFF. In nucleotides, the CDR3 is TGTGCCAGCAGCTCTCGGGACAGGGTGACCGGGGAGCTGTTTTTT. Using reference TRBV7-2 and TRBJ2-2 for the parts outside the CDR3, the full variable domain is GAGVSQSPSNKVTEKGKDVELRCDPISGHTALYWYRQSLGQGLEFLIYFQGNSAPDKSGLPSDRFSAERTGGSVSTLTIQRTQQEDSAVYLCASSSRDRVTGELFFGEGSRLTVL.

The chain couples TRBV5-1 to TRBJ1-4, with 8 bases aligning to TRBD1. The CDR3 length is 16 residues. The J segment lost 3 bases and the V segment lost 2 bases, leaving 6 bases of the junction unmatched. CDR1 and CDR2 (germline): SGHRS, YFSETQ. CDR3 DNA sequence: TGCGCCAGCAGCTTAATGCAGGGGGCCGCTAATGAAAAACTGTTTTTT. This codes for CASSLMQGAANEKLFF. The variable domain in full, with the rest retrieved from reference TRBV5-1 and TRBJ1-4, is KAGVTQTPRYLIKTRGQQVTLSCSPISGHRSVSWYQQTPGQGLQFLFEYFSETQRNKGNFPGRFSGRQFSNSRSEMNVSTLELGDSALYLCASSLMQGAANEKLFFGSGTQLSVL.

This chain connects TRBV7-8 to TRBJ1-3; 7 nucleotides line up with TRBD1. There are 17 residues in the CDR3. Germline V gene lookup returns CDR1 SGHVS and CDR2 FQNEAQ. V was clipped by 5 bases and J by 0 bases; unmatched bases: 10. CDR3: CASSVLRTGSSGNTIYF. The CDR3 DNA sequence: TGTGCCAGCAGCGTACTACGGACAGGATCCTCTGGAAACACCATATATTTT.

The chain couples TRBV4-2 to TRBJ1-2, with 8 nucleotides matching TRBD1. Germline V gene sequence: CDR1 LGHNA, CDR2 YNFKEQ. The CDR3 totals 17 residues. V was pared by 5 bases and J by 4 bases, with 15 bases of the junction left unmatched. CDR3 protein: CASSGPGQETDIYGYTF. Here the CDR3 DNA reads TGTGCCAGCAGCGGACCGGGACAGGAGACGGACATCTATGGCTACACCTTC.

A single count supports this clone. This chain's CDR3 is CASSVGTNTDTQYF. CDR3 in DNA: TGTGCCAGCAGCGTGGGGACTAACACAGATACGCAGTATTTT. The chain uses TRBV9 and TRBJ2-3, with 7 bases aligning to TRBD2. Germline V lookup: CDR1 SGDLS, CDR2 YYNGEE. The CDR3 runs 14 residues. Unmatched junction bases numbered 2, after V lost 2 bases and J lost 2 bases.

The V and J genes are TRBV27 and TRBJ2-3; 13 bases agree with TRBD2. The CDR3 is made up of 19 amino acids. Trimming took 6 bases from V and 0 from J; bases not matched to a gene: 12. Germline CDR1 and CDR2: MNHEY and SMNVEV (reference sequence). CDR3 DNA sequence: TGTGCCAGCAGCTTCGGACTAGCGGGGGATCTTTATAGCACAGATACGCAGTATTTT. Translating it yields CASSFGLAGDLYSTDTQYF.

This clone was picked up a small number of times. The gene calls are TRBV13 and TRBJ2-7, with TRBD1 matching over 7 bases. V shed 5 bases, J shed 6 bases, and the junction held 13 bases outside the gene matches. This CDR3 spans 15 amino acids. CDR1 and CDR2 (germline): PRHDT, FYEKMQ (reference sequence). The CDR3 nucleotides read TGTGCCAGCAGCCCCCGAGGGGACAGTGGGAGCGAGCAGTACTTC. Amino acids: CASSPRGDSGSEQYF.

This clone is a singleton in its sample. The chain couples TRBV6-5 to TRBJ1-2; D is uncertain. This CDR3 has 14 residues. Trimming took off 5 bases at V and 7 bases at J, with 17 bases between the two ends. Germline-derived CDR1 and CDR2 are MNHEY and SVGAGI. The CDR3 sequence is CASSPNVGTGGYTF. The DNA for the CDR3 is TGTGCCAGCAGTCCCAATGTCGGTACCGGTGGCTACACCTTC.

CDR3 amino acids: CASSLAPTGLYEQYF. In DNA, the CDR3 is TGCGCCAGCAGCTTGGCTCCAACAGGCCTTTACGAGCAGTACTTC. This chain joins TRBV5-1 and TRBJ2-7, with a tentative D call TRBD1 (5 bases). V dropped 0 bases and J dropped 4 bases, with 14 bases sitting between them. Germline V gene data show CDR1 as SGHRS and CDR2 as YFSETQ. The CDR3 has 15 residues.

In regard to this clone: The same CDR3 can be traced to other DNA sequences in this sample. The chain couples TRBV6-5 to TRBJ2-5; 11 nucleotides agree with TRBD2. The length of the CDR3 is 14 residues. Germline V gene sequence: CDR1 MNHEY, CDR2 SVGAGI. Trimming cost V 6 bases and J 4 bases; bases outside gene matches: 4. The CDR3 sequence is CASSPGLAGETQYF. The CDR3 DNA follows: TGTGCCAGCAGCCCTGGACTAGCGGGAGAGACCCAGTACTTC.

The CDR3 DNA follows: TGCAGCGTTGACGGGGCTGGGGCCAACGTCCTGACTTTC. Its translation: CSVDGAGANVLTF. The V and J genes are TRBV29-1 and TRBJ2-6; a possible D gene is TRBD2 (5 bases). The CDR3 is 13 amino acids. Germline assignment: CDR1 SQVTM and CDR2 ANQGSEA. Trimming pared 3 bases from V and 2 bases from J, leaving 5 bases between.

The chain carries TRBV27 and TRBJ1-4; maybe TRBD1 (5 bases). V was clipped by 3 bases and J by 3 bases, with 23 bases between them. The germline gives CDR1 MNHEY, CDR2 SMNVEV (reference sequence). The CDR3 is 19 amino acids. The CDR3 sequence is CASSFRPPTSTVPNEKLFF. The CDR3, as DNA: TGTGCCAGCAGTTTTAGGCCCCCGACATCGACAGTACCTAATGAAAAACTGTTTTTT.

The DNA for the CDR3 is TGTGCCAGCAGAGGGACTAGCGGGAGAGTCGGGGAGCTGTTTTTT. It encodes CASRGTSGRVGELFF. This chain connects TRBV2 to TRBJ2-2; 14 bases align to TRBD2. The CDR3 runs to 15 residues. J lost 7 bases, V lost 6 bases, and 4 bases had no gene match. CDR1 and CDR2 from the germline V gene are SNHLY and FYNNEI.

This clone has just a few counts. CDR3 protein: CASSGASYEQYF. In nucleotides, the CDR3 is TGCGCCAGCAGTGGCGCCTCCTACGAGCAGTACTTC. The chain links TRBV10-1 to TRBJ2-7; D is unclear. V lost 4 bases, J lost 0 bases, and 4 bases lay in between. CDR1 is WNHNN and CDR2 is SYGVQD in the germline V gene (reference sequence). The CDR3 contains 12 residues.

This clone showed up just once. CDR3 nucleotides: TGTGCCAGCAGTTTGAGCATACTAGCGGACCAAGAGACCCAGTACTTC. Its translation is CASSLSILADQETQYF. The rearrangement joins TRBV6-5 to TRBJ2-5, with 8 bases lining up with TRBD2. V trimming: 4 bases; J trimming: 0 bases; junction bases outside the gene matches: 7. Germline loops: CDR1 MNHEY, CDR2 SVGAGI. There are 16 residues in the CDR3.